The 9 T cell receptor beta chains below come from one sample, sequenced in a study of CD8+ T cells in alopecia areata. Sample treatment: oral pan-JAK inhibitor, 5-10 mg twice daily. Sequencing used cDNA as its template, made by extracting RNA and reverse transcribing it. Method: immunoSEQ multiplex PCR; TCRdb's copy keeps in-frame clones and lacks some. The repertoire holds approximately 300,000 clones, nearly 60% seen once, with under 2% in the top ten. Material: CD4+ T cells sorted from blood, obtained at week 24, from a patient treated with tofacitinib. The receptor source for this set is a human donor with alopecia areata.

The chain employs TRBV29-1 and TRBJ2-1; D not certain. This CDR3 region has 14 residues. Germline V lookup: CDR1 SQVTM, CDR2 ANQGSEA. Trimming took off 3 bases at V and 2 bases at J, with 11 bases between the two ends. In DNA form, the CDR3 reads TGCAGCGTTGATTCTAAGGCCCCCTACAATGAGCAGTTCTTC. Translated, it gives CSVDSKAPYNEQFF.

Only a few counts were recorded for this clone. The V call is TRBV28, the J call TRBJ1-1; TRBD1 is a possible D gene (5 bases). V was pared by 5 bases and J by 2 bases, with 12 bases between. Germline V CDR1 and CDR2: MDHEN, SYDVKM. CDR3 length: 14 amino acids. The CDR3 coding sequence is TGTGCCAGCAGTCCGGGACGGATTAACACTGAAGCTTTCTTT. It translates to CASSPGRINTEAFF.

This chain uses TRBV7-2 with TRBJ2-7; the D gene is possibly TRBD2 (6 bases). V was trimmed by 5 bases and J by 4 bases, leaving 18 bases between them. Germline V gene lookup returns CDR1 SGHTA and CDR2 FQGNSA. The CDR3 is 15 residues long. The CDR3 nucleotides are TGTGCCAGCAGCAACAGACTAGGATTGGGTTACGAGCAGTACTTC. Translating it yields CASSNRLGLGYEQYF.

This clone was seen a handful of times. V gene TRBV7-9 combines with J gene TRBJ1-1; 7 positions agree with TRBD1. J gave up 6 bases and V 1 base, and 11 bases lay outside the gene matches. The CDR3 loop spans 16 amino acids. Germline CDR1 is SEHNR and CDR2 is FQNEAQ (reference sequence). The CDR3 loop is CASSLVLSGGKAEAFF. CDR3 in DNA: TGTGCCAGCAGCTTAGTCTTGTCAGGGGGAAAAGCTGAAGCTTTCTTT.

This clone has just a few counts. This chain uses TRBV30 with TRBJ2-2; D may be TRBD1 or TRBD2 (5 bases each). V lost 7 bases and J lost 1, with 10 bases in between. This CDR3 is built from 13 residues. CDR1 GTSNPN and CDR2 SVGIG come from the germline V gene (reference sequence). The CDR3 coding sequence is TGTGCCTCTATGGGGGTGAACACCGGGGAGCTGTTTTTT. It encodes CASMGVNTGELFF. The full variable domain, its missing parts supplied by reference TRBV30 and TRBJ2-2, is SQTIHQWPATLVQPVGSPLSLECTVEGTSNPNLYWYRQAAGRGLQLLFYSVGIGQISSEVPQNLSASRPQDRQFILSSKKLLLSDSGFYLCASMGVNTGELFFGEGSRLTVL.

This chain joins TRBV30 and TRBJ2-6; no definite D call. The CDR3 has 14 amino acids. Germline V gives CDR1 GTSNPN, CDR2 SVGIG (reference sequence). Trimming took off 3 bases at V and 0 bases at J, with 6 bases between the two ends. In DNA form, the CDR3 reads TGTGCCTGGAGCCGCGGCTCTGGGGCCAACGTCCTGACTTTC. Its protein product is CAWSRGSGANVLTF.

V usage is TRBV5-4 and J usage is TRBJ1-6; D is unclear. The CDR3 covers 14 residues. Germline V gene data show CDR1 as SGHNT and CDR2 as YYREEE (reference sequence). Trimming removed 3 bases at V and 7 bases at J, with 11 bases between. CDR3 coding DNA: TGTGCCAGCAGCTCGGAAGAGGAAAATTCACCCCTCCACTTT. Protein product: CASSSEEENSPLHF.

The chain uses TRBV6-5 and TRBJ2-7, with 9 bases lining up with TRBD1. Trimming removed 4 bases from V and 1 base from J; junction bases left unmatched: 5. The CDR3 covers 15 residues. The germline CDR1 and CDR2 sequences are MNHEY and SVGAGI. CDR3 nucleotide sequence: TGTGCCAGCAGTTTCACAGGGGGCGCATCCTACGAGCAGTACTTC. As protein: CASSFTGGASYEQYF.

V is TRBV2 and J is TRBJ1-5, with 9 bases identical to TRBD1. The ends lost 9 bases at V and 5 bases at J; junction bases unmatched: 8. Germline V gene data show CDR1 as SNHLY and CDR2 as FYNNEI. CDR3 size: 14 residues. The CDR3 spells CASNRDRDDQPQHF. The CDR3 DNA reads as TGTGCCAGTAACCGGGACAGGGACGATCAGCCCCAGCATTTT. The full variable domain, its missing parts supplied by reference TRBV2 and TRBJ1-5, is EPEVTQTPSHQVTQMGQEVILRCVPISNHLYFYWYRQILGQKVEFLVSFYNNEISEKSEIFDDQFSVERPDGSNFTLKIRSTKLEDSAMYFCASNRDRDDQPQHFGDGTRLSIL.